The T cell receptor beta chain described here comes from a study of blood T cells in healthy people across ages. Study overall: When template switching was applied, about one barcoded beta molecule was captured per two T cells.

J gave up 10 bases and V 6 bases, and 12 bases lay outside the gene matches. The CDR3 has 15 amino acids. Germline-derived CDR1 and CDR2 are SGHVS and FQNEAQ. Primers used in a second PCR of roughly 7 to 12 cycles were a sample-barcoded 5' primer and a J-beta primer mix. TCRdb itself ran the 5' RACE reads through MiXCR, one entry per CDR3 protein. The sample lists fewer than 2 million distinct CDR3 sequences; more than 35% were seen once. Study-wide findings and caveats: Observed TCR beta diversity per million T cells went down as age went up. This fall followed a roughly linear course with age. Bulk PBMC profiling left naive and antigen-experienced comparisons inconclusive.

In each sample, at least 6.5 million PBMCs were isolated. As concerns this clonotype: The antigen is undetermined.

The chain uses TRBV7-8 and TRBJ2-1; 10 positions agree with TRBD2. The sequence came from a human donor in good health. Sequencing input: blood. The DNA for the CDR3 is TGTGCCAGCAGACAAGGGACTAGCGTTGCCTACGAGCAGTTCTTC. It yields the protein CASRQGTSVAYEQFF.